Described below is a single T cell receptor beta chain sequence and its context. There is no known antigen for this receptor. No base quality information exists; no much larger clone differs at one position. The entry originates in a study of cytomegalovirus exposure and HLA in healthy donors (dated by TCRdb to the late 2010s). Study-wide context: An earlier analysis of roughly 610 of the donors reported around 280 Gb of sequence data and 90 million to 120 million unique TCR beta sequences obtained from about 179 million T cells. To study patterns of TCR occurrence, a later analysis re-analyzed previously published TCR beta repertoires from 700 or so donors and added high-resolution HLA genotyping. A handful of DR-DQ haplotypes were handled as single units for association and clustering because linkage in the cohort was strong. Rather than using new phenotypic data, the later analysis identified candidate immune exposures from TCR beta sequences and from how often those sequences occurred across donors. Both class I and class II loci were covered by HLA typing, at four-digit resolution. Donor age, sex, ethnicity and CMV serostatus were compiled alongside the repertoire data. In a later genetic analysis, genome-wide SNP genotypes for about 55% of the 666 donors were used, and that subset was treated as a discovery cohort. Among the roughly 410 genotyped donors, around 81% belonged to the genetic ancestry cluster associated with self-reported Caucasian donors. Every repertoire in the discovery cohort had been generated on one and the same sequencing platform. The study aimed to test whether signatures of past pathogen exposure could be identified by cataloging public T cell receptors. In an earlier analysis of 500 to 650 of the donors, high-throughput TCR beta sequencing was used to judge whether each TCR beta V gene segment behaved as functional or pseudogenic. Besides the first cohort of 666 subjects, a separate validation cohort made up of 120 or so different subjects was used. The study combined high-throughput TCR immunosequencing, statistical association of individual TCRs with disease status, and machine learning to predict cytomegalovirus infection status. Roughly 300 gigabases of sequencing data and 80 million or so unique TCR sequences were included in an early release covering several hundred HLA-typed donors. Among about 400 genotyped donors of the cohort, an average of around 240,000 unique TCR beta nucleotide sequences was sequenced per donor, of which 15% to 20% were non-productive. Using immunosequencing, the study profiled T cell repertoires from fewer than 700 subjects and related those repertoires to cytomegalovirus serostatus. Typing coverage varied by locus: roughly 620-640 donors for A, B, C, DRB1 and DQB1; some 520 for DQA1; more than 600 for DPA1; 450 to 480 for DPB1. What the authors observed across the whole study: At a false discovery rate of 0.05, a later analysis linked 15,000 to 20,000 TCR beta sequences to specific HLA alleles. In a later genetic analysis, fewer N-insertions in productive TCRs were reported among donors in an Asian-associated ancestry cluster than the roughly 700-donor mean. Linkage disequilibrium might explain the correlated functional status among segregating V segments, but an unknown experimental factor could not be excluded. In a later analysis, HLA-associated TCR beta chains were found to be more clonally expanded and to have lower generation probabilities than equally common non-associated chains. A few of the identified cytomegalovirus-associated TCR beta chains were confirmed in vitro to be specific for cytomegalovirus antigens. In a later analysis, TCR association rates were found to vary across HLA loci, with the most associated TCRs seen for DRB1 alleles and the fewest for HLA-C alleles. According to a later analysis, most CMV-associated TCR beta chains appeared to be HLA-restricted, and the HLA associations seemed to be driven largely by CMV exposure. The classifier was reported to diagnose cytomegalovirus status with high specificity and sensitivity in both the original cohort and the validation cohort. The only immune exposure information available for the cohort was CMV serostatus. It was suggested by the authors that the approach could potentially be generalized to other disease states and immunological phenotypes. A total of around 150 TCR beta chains were listed by the study as associated with cytomegalovirus. Only TCR beta chains were sequenced in this cohort, and the absence of alpha or paired-chain data limited detectable features. Approximately 16 rarely observed V segments, including chromosome 9 orphons, were excluded from the earlier analysis of a few hundred of the donors because counts were too low. In a later analysis, several top co-occurrence clusters were reported to appear linked to parvovirus B19, influenza, CMV and Epstein-Barr virus. Some IMGT-functional V segments, including TRBV6-2 and TRBV6-3, could not be told apart with the 87-base-pair reads, so those segments were excluded. When HLA alleles, especially DR and DQ, strongly co-occurred, attributing TCR associations to individual alleles was difficult. Sequencing depth was assumed to be roughly uniform across donors in the presence/absence analyses, though that assumption may not hold. An association between a missense DCLRE1C variant and V-gene and J-gene trimming of TCR beta chains was found in a later genetic analysis and replicated in an independent cohort. An earlier analysis of approximately 530 of the donors showed that most TCR beta V segments appeared in productive rearrangements either about 90% or about 30% of the time, which broadly matched IMGT annotations. A cluster of highly shared sequence variants was judged likely to represent a technical artifact of the sequencing pipeline. A further reported finding was that TCR beta sequences accurately predicted the HLA-A and HLA-B alleles for most subjects in the first cohort. Most TCR sequences were seen in very few donors, while some public TCRs were found in many individuals. Because some donors lacked HLA typing at each locus, the association tests relied only on the typed subset.

In total, roughly 710 healthy bone marrow donors made up the cohort. Cohort members were all nominally healthy when sampled, although unrecorded immune exposures were likely present. The donor tested CMV seropositive and was one of the 289 seropositive cohort members. Each donor provided a peripheral blood sample, and peripheral blood mononuclear cells were used for TCR beta sequencing. The Qiagen DNeasy Blood Extraction Kit was used to extract genomic DNA from the blood cell samples. Libraries were constructed by the immunoSEQ multiplex PCR assay. For the multiplex PCR, a mixture combining 60 forward primers for TCR Vbeta segments and 13 reverse primers for TCR Jbeta segments was used. Amplification of the CDR3 region of rearranged TCR beta genes was performed with a multiplex PCR assay on genomic DNA. The Illumina HiSeq System was used to sequence the amplified TCR beta libraries as 87-base-pair reads. On the study's bioinformatics: In a later analysis, 77 million or so unique TCR beta chains were counted across the approximately 620 repertoires, and roughly 10 million of these chains were shared by at least two donors. To remove PCR and sequencing errors, raw reads were error-corrected and collapsed into unique sequences using a nearest-neighbor algorithm that merged closely related sequences. To assign V, D and J gene segments, CDR3 sequences were aligned to IMGT reference sequences. For a sequence to be retained, at least a six-nucleotide match to both a V gene segment and a J gene segment was required. Rearrangements were classified as productive when the CDR3 lacked stop codons and remained in frame with V and J, and all other rearrangements were classified as non-productive. Following IMGT convention, CDR3 was defined as the stretch from the second conserved V-encoded cysteine up to the conserved J-encoded phenylalanine. Sequences without an unambiguous match to a single V gene segment were excluded from the earlier analysis of about 640 of the donors. An earlier analysis of almost 600 of the donors classified V segments as functional when productive rearrangements were above 56.7% and as segregating when the standard deviation between donors was above 5%. A statistical classification framework was developed to diagnose cytomegalovirus status using the catalog of TCR beta chain sequences. V and J gene assignment, in a later analysis, came from comparing TCR nucleotide sequences with IMGT/GENE-DB human TR gene sequences. The TCRdist pipeline was used in a later analysis to assign CDR3 sequences and most-parsimonious VDJ recombination scenarios. In a later analysis, every TCR beta chain was defined by the combination of its CDR3 amino acid sequence and its V-gene family, and reads without a unique V-gene family were dropped. In a later analysis, 450 to 600 highly shared, low-generation-probability nucleotide sequences were removed to address suspected cross-contamination and a sequencing artifact. For each public chain, a later analysis derived a clonal expansion index from normalized ranks of inferred template counts within each repertoire. A later analysis computed generation probabilities with a VDJ recombination model fitted to out-of-frame rearrangements, and checked the results against IGoR. Hypergeometric tests were used in a later analysis to score TCR-TCR, TCR-HLA and TCR-CMV co-occurrence, with a repertoire-size bias correction applied to the TCR pairs. False discovery rates were estimated in a later analysis by permuting HLA or CMV assignments 20 times. In a later analysis, co-occurring TCRs were grouped using DBSCAN, and TCRdist sequence similarity was added for clustering within HLA-allele-positive subsets. For co-occurrence clustering, repertoires with fewer than 30,000 or more than 120,000 public chains were excluded, along with about five repertoires with anomalous nucleotide sharing. TCRdb retrieved this table from immuneACCESS and kept in-frame rearrangements only. Not all clones are present; in checked studies, unresolved V genes account for under half, and no reason is known for the remainder. V and J calls and clone size are given by that table; D and trimming were obtained from the DNA. Counted in this sample were 150,000 to 200,000 clones; roughly 70% of them appeared once. The top ten hold around 6.9% of the sample.

Looking up the germline V gene yields CDR1 SNHLY and CDR2 FYNNEI. V is cut back by 6 bases and J by 4 bases, with 10 bases in the junction unmatched. From the cysteine up to the phenylalanine, the CDR3 has a length of 15 residues. Solely the CDR3 DNA is kept, with 45 bases framed from the first base. The sample consisted of PBMCs. The sequence was obtained from a man in his forties in good health and CMV-seropositive. The chain was built from TRBV2 and TRBJ2-3; the central 7 bases match TRBD1. Here the CDR3 is given as CASSKDRSSADTQYF. The bases read TGTGCCAGCAGCAAGGACAGGTCAAGTGCAGATACGCAGTATTTT.